Following are 29 T cell receptor beta chains from one sample sequenced in a study of radiotherapy plus CTLA-4 blockade in lung cancer. TCRdb's copy holds only in-frame clones and misses some; the assay was immunoSEQ multiplex PCR. The sample lists 100,000 or so clones, 82% occurring once. The starting material was peripheral blood, obtained from a patient treated with radiotherapy plus ipilimumab. The receptors come from a human donor with non-small cell lung cancer that progressed on radiotherapy plus ipilimumab.

V is TRBV5-1 and J is TRBJ2-1; 8 nucleotides match TRBD2. Germline trimming cut 2 bases from V and 7 bases from J; bases unmatched to any gene: 5. The germline V gene encodes CDR1 SGHRS and CDR2 YFSETQ. The CDR3 has 14 residues. The CDR3 bases are TGCGCCAGCAGCTTAGCGGGAGAGTATAATGAGCAGTTCTTC. This sequence encodes CASSLAGEYNEQFF.

V and J are TRBV4-1 and TRBJ1-1; D is unresolved. Trimming took 0 bases from V and 3 from J, leaving 8 bases between them. CDR3 size: 14 residues. Germline CDR1 MGHRA, CDR2 YSYEKL. The CDR3 loop is CASSQEARDTEAFF. In nucleotides, the CDR3 is TGCGCCAGCAGCCAAGAGGCAAGGGACACTGAAGCTTTCTTT.

This clone was counted only a few times. This CDR3 is CASSPFSSSGSADTQYF. For the CDR3, the DNA is TGTGCCAGCTCACCATTCTCGTCTAGCGGGAGCGCAGATACGCAGTATTTT. This chain links TRBV18 with TRBJ2-3; 10 bases agree with TRBD2. This CDR3 is built from 17 residues. Germline lookup yields CDR1 KGHSH and CDR2 LQKENI. V was pared by 2 bases and J by 4 bases, with 9 bases of the junction left unmatched.

The chain carries TRBV6-5 and TRBJ2-3; no reliable D call. V was clipped by 2 bases and J by 2 bases, with 14 bases between them. Germline CDR1 reads MNHEY; CDR2 reads SVGAGI. The CDR3 runs to 16 residues. The CDR3 is CASSYGSQVSTDTQYF. The CDR3 DNA reads as TGTGCCAGCAGTTACGGTTCGCAGGTATCCACAGATACGCAGTATTTT.

The V gene is TRBV5-1, the J gene TRBJ2-7, with TRBD1 matching over 7 bases. The ends lost 4 bases at V and 5 bases at J; junction bases unmatched: 6. The germline V gene encodes CDR1 SGHRS and CDR2 YFSETQ. The CDR3 sequence is 13 residues long. The CDR3 bases are TGCGCCAGCAGCGGGACAGTTTCCGACGAGCAGTACTTC. Its translation is CASSGTVSDEQYF.

The J gene is TRBJ2-7, the V gene TRBV7-9, with D tentatively TRBD2 (5 bases). The CDR3 loop spans 11 amino acids. V lost 6 bases, J lost 5 bases, and 8 bases lay in between. CDR1 and CDR2 (germline): SEHNR, FQNEAQ (reference sequence). CDR3 amino acids: CASRRADEQYF. The CDR3 bases are TGTGCCAGCAGGCGGGCAGACGAGCAGTACTTC.

This clone came up once. J is TRBJ1-1 and V is TRBV7-3, with 9 nucleotides matching TRBD1. The V and J ends lost 3 bases and 1 base, in that order; junction bases with no gene match: 0. In germline, CDR1 is SGHTA, CDR2 FQGTGA. The CDR3 totals 14 residues. The CDR3 sequence: CASSLGQGNTEAFF. In nucleotides, the CDR3 is TGTGCCAGCAGCTTGGGACAGGGGAACACTGAAGCTTTCTTT.

This clone has just a few counts. The chain couples TRBV19 to TRBJ2-1, with 9 bases matching TRBD1. Per the germline V gene, CDR1 is LNHDA and CDR2 is SQIVND (reference sequence). Unmatched junction bases numbered 3, after V lost 4 bases and J lost 5 bases. This CDR3 is built from 14 residues. As DNA, the CDR3 is TGTGCCAGTAGTACCTGGACAGGGGACAATGAGCAGTTCTTC. It is translated as CASSTWTGDNEQFF.

V is TRBV30 and J is TRBJ2-5; D possibly uses TRBD1 or TRBD2 (5 bases each). The V end lost 2 bases, the J end lost 1 base, and 17 bases lay between the germline ends. The length of the CDR3 is 16 residues. Per germline, CDR1 GTSNPN and CDR2 SVGIG (reference sequence). The CDR3 loop is CAWSKERGRVQETQYF. The CDR3 nucleotides read TGTGCCTGGAGTAAAGAAAGGGGACGAGTCCAAGAGACCCAGTACTTC.

The chain links TRBV5-3 to TRBJ2-1; 9 nucleotides match TRBD1. TRBV5-3 is sorted into the ORF group, with uncertain function. This CDR3 comprises 16 residues. The J segment lost 7 bases and the V segment lost 4 bases, leaving 12 bases of the junction unmatched. The CDR3 spells CARSIGQGTNWNEQFF. The CDR3 coding sequence is TGTGCCAGAAGCATCGGACAGGGGACAAACTGGAATGAGCAGTTCTTC.

This chain uses TRBV13 with TRBJ2-1; 10 bases fit TRBD2. There are 19 residues in the CDR3. V gave up 5 bases and J gave up 2 bases; unmatched junction bases: 15. The germline CDR1 and CDR2 sequences are PRHDT and FYEKMQ (reference sequence). The CDR3 DNA follows: TGTGCCAGCAGCCTCGGGACTAGCGCGAGAAATGGGGCCTACAATGAGCAGTTCTTC. It translates to CASSLGTSARNGAYNEQFF.

This rearrangement joins TRBV12-5 to TRBJ2-5; TRBD1 aligns across 7 bases. Trimming removed 1 base from V and 3 bases from J; junction bases left unmatched: 5. The CDR3 is 15 residues long. CDR1 is LGHNT, CDR2 FRNRAP, per germline. For the CDR3, the DNA is TGTGCTAGTGGTTTGGGGTCCGGGACAGAAGAGACCCAGTACTTC. Translating it yields CASGLGSGTEETQYF.

V usage is TRBV19 and J usage is TRBJ2-1, with TRBD1 matching 8 bases. Germline lookup yields CDR1 LNHDA and CDR2 SQIVND (reference sequence). The CDR3 runs to 19 residues. Trimming removed 1 base from V and 6 bases from J; junction bases left unmatched: 17. The CDR3 DNA follows: TGTGCCAGTAGTATAGCATCCTTTACAGGGGGTTTTTACGGCAATGAGCAGTTCTTC. Translated, it gives CASSIASFTGGFYGNEQFF.

The chain links TRBV5-5 to TRBJ2-7, with D unclear. This CDR3 comprises 13 residues. The V and J ends lost 2 bases and 2 bases respectively, with 8 bases between them. Germline V gene lookup returns CDR1 SGHKS and CDR2 YYEKEE (reference sequence). The chain's CDR3 is CASSFGRTYEQYV. DNA of the CDR3: TGTGCCAGCAGCTTTGGGCGGACCTACGAGCAGTACGTC.

The rearrangement joins TRBV25-1 to TRBJ2-2; TRBD2 aligns across 10 bases. J lost 4 bases, V lost 7 bases, and 3 bases had no gene match. CDR1 and CDR2 from the germline V gene are MGHDK and SYGVNS. CDR3 length: 14 amino acids. CDR3 region: CASMGLASTGELFF. Written as DNA, the CDR3 is TGTGCCAGCATGGGACTAGCGAGCACCGGGGAGCTGTTTTTT. Full variable domain (outside the CDR3, taken from reference TRBV25-1 and TRBJ2-2): EADIYQTPRYLVIGTGKKITLECSQTMGHDKMYWYQQDPGMELHLIHYSYGVNSTEKGDLSSESTVSRIRTEHFPLTLESARPSHTSQYLCASMGLASTGELFFGEGSRLTVL.

This clone showed up just a few times. CDR3 nucleotides: TGTGCCACCAGCAGAGAGGCAGGGGGAACTGAAGCTTTCTTT. Protein sequence: CATSREAGGTEAFF. The chain uses TRBV15 and TRBJ1-1; 7 bases map to TRBD1. Looked up from germline, CDR1 is LNHNV and CDR2 is YYDKDF (reference sequence). The CDR3 runs to 14 residues. V gave up 0 bases and J gave up 5 bases; unmatched junction bases: 3.

This clone was observed a few times. This sequence joins TRBV29-1 and TRBJ1-2; a weak D match, TRBD1 (5 bases). CDR1 and CDR2 (germline): SQVTM, ANQGSEA. V was clipped by 3 bases and J by 6 bases, with 14 bases between them. The CDR3 loop spans 13 amino acids. DNA for the CDR3: TGCAGCGTTGAGGAAAGACAGACGAATGGCTACACCTTC. Amino acid sequence: CSVEERQTNGYTF. Supplemented by reference TRBV29-1 and TRBJ1-2, the full variable domain reads SAVISQKPSRDICQRGTSLTIQCQVDSQVTMMFWYRQQPGQSLTLIATANQGSEATYESGFVIDKFPISRPNLTFSTLTVSNMSPEDSSIYLCSVEERQTNGYTFGSGTRLTVV.

This chain links TRBV28 with TRBJ2-1; a possible D gene is TRBD1 (6 bases). V gave up 2 bases and J gave up 7 bases, with 9 bases separating them. Germline assignment: CDR1 MDHEN and CDR2 SYDVKM. CDR3 length equals 13 residues. The CDR3 loop reads CASSLLRGNEQFF. The CDR3 DNA reads as TGTGCCAGCAGTTTACTCAGGGGTAATGAGCAGTTCTTC.

This chain connects TRBV28 to TRBJ1-5; 7 bases are shared with TRBD1. J gave up 6 bases and V 3 bases, and 8 bases lay outside the gene matches. The CDR3 length is 15 residues. Germline CDR1 and CDR2: MDHEN and SYDVKM. CDR3 coding DNA: TGTGCCAGCAGTTTCTCGGACAGGTCGGGTCAGCCCCAGCATTTT. It translates to CASSFSDRSGQPQHF. Full variable domain (missing parts from reference TRBV28 and TRBJ1-5): DVKVTQSSRYLVKRTGEKVFLECVQDMDHENMFWYRQDPGLGLRLIYFSYDVKMKEKGDIPEGYSVSREKKERFSLILESASTNQTSMYLCASSFSDRSGQPQHFGDGTRLSIL.

This clone was detected only a few times. The V gene is TRBV10-2, the J gene TRBJ2-7; TRBD1 aligns across 12 bases. Trimming cost V 6 bases and J 2 bases; bases outside gene matches: 2. The CDR3 runs to 14 residues. Germline lookup yields CDR1 WSHSY and CDR2 SAAADI. The CDR3, as DNA: TGCGCCAGCAGCGGGACAGGGGGCGCCTACGAGCAGTACGTC. The encoded protein is CASSGTGGAYEQYV.

The chain is built from TRBV4-1 and TRBJ2-7; 10 bases line up with TRBD1. Trimming took 5 bases from V and 4 from J; bases not matched to a gene: 11. Germline CDR1 reads MGHRA; CDR2 reads YSYEKL. The CDR3 is 16 residues long. The CDR3 DNA follows: TGCGCCAGCAGCGTACCCGGCGGGACAGGGGCGTACGAGCAGTACTTC. It is translated as CASSVPGGTGAYEQYF.

The chain couples TRBV19 to TRBJ2-5, with 7 bases matching TRBD1. Germline CDR1 LNHDA, CDR2 SQIVND (reference sequence). Trimming at V came to 5 bases and at J to 2 bases, leaving 8 bases not matched to a gene. The CDR3 runs 15 residues. The CDR3 loop reads CASSPDRATQETQYF. The DNA for the CDR3 is TGTGCCAGTAGTCCCGACAGGGCGACTCAAGAGACCCAGTACTTC.

The genes are TRBV28 and TRBJ1-2; no definite D call. V was cut by 7 bases and J by 3 bases, with 9 bases left in between. The V gene's germline CDR1 is MDHEN and CDR2 SYDVKM. The CDR3 contains 12 residues. CDR3 loop: CASTSNDYGYTF. The CDR3 coding sequence is TGTGCCAGCACCTCGAATGACTATGGCTACACCTTC.

The chain couples TRBV28 to TRBJ2-3; possibly TRBD2 for D (6 bases). Per germline, CDR1 MDHEN and CDR2 SYDVKM. V lost 8 bases, J lost 5 bases, and 23 bases lay in between. CDR3 length: 16 amino acids. CDR3 DNA: TGTGCCAGCGGACCCGGGACTGCACTGAGGGGAGATACGCAGTATTTT. The encoded protein is CASGPGTALRGDTQYF.

This chain connects TRBV7-2 to TRBJ1-5, with unresolved D. V shed 2 bases and J shed 7 bases, with 6 bases lying between them. The germline V gene has CDR1 SGHTA and CDR2 FQGNSA. This CDR3 region has 12 residues. This CDR3 is CASSLFRQPQHF. The CDR3 DNA sequence: TGTGCCAGCAGCTTATTTCGGCAGCCCCAGCATTTT.

The J gene is TRBJ2-5, the V gene TRBV5-4; 8 bases line up with TRBD2. The junction had 13 bases not matched to a gene; V was cut back by 4 bases and J by 5 bases. The CDR3 sequence is 16 residues long. The germline V gene has CDR1 SGHNT and CDR2 YYREEE (reference sequence). As DNA, the CDR3 is TGTGCCAGCAGCCCCCGGGCGGGGGGCGCGGGGGAGACCCAGTACTTC. This sequence encodes CASSPRAGGAGETQYF.

V is TRBV5-1 and J is TRBJ2-2; 10 nucleotides match TRBD2. This CDR3 contains 17 residues. With V trimmed by 0 bases and J by 2 bases, 4 bases remained unmatched. CDR1 SGHRS and CDR2 YFSETQ come from the germline V gene. Here the CDR3 reads CASSLVASGSNTGELFF. The DNA for the CDR3 is TGCGCCAGCAGCTTGGTTGCTAGCGGGAGTAACACCGGGGAGCTGTTTTTT.

The chain links TRBV5-4 to TRBJ2-3; 7 bases align to TRBD1. CDR1 is SGHNT, CDR2 YYREEE, per germline (reference sequence). The CDR3 covers 13 residues. V lost 4 bases and J lost 3; bases outside the gene matches: 2. CDR3 sequence (DNA): TGTGCCAGCAGCCGACAGGGTACAGATACGCAGTATTTT. This translates into CASSRQGTDTQYF.

The J gene is TRBJ2-1, the V gene TRBV27, with 9 bases aligning to TRBD2. The CDR3 consists of 14 residues. After removal of 3 bases from V and 3 bases from J, the junction contained 0 bases not matched to a gene. Germline lookup yields CDR1 MNHEY and CDR2 SMNVEV (reference sequence). The CDR3 nucleotides are TGTGCCAGCAGTTTGACTAGCGGCTACAATGAGCAGTTCTTC. It encodes CASSLTSGYNEQFF.